These 14 T cell receptor beta chains share one sample of origin, sequenced in a study of blood T cells in healthy people across ages. For the second PCR, which ran for 7 to 11 cycles, a sample-barcoded 5' primer and a J-beta primer mix were used. One entry per CDR3 protein, called by TCRdb with MiXCR from the 5' RACE reads. This sample has 800,000 or so distinct CDR3 sequences, with 35% to 60% found just once. What was sequenced was blood. These receptors all come from a man older than 75 in good health.

The chain is built from TRBV3-1 and TRBJ2-3; 9 bases match TRBD1. This CDR3 spans 16 amino acids. Germline V gene data show CDR1 as LGHDT and CDR2 as YNNKEL (reference sequence). The trim removed 4 bases at V and 4 bases at J, leaving 9 bases unmatched. The DNA of the CDR3 is TGTGCCAGCAGCCCCACCCGGGACAGGGAACCAGATACGCAGTATTTT. This gives the protein CASSPTRDREPDTQYF.

The chain employs TRBV5-1 and TRBJ1-1, with 7 nucleotides matching TRBD1. V was pared by 3 bases and J by 1 base, with 6 bases of the junction left unmatched. Germline V gene sequence: CDR1 SGHRS, CDR2 YFSETQ. The length of the CDR3 is 15 residues. CDR3 nucleotide sequence: TGCGCCAGCAGCTCAAAGGGACAGAGGAACACTGAAGCTTTCTTT. Translated: CASSSKGQRNTEAFF. Looking up the rest from reference TRBV5-1 and TRBJ1-1 gives the full variable domain: KAGVTQTPRYLIKTRGQQVTLSCSPISGHRSVSWYQQTPGQGLQFLFEYFSETQRNKGNFPGRFSGRQFSNSRSEMNVSTLELGDSALYLCASSSKGQRNTEAFFGQGTRLTVV.

This clonotype was seen a few times. The chain carries TRBV7-2 and TRBJ2-5; D ambiguous. Germline V lookup: CDR1 SGHTA, CDR2 FQGNSA. The CDR3 sequence is 14 residues long. Trimming took off 5 bases at V and 9 bases at J, with 19 bases between the two ends. CDR3 loop: CASSPSQGGRAQYF. CDR3 coding DNA: TGTGCCAGCAGCCCCTCCCAAGGCGGACGCGCCCAGTACTTC.

The chain employs TRBV7-9 and TRBJ1-2, with 12 bases matching TRBD1. J lost 8 bases, V lost 5 bases, and 6 bases had no gene match. The length of the CDR3 is 14 residues. Germline lookup yields CDR1 SEHNR and CDR2 FQNEAQ (reference sequence). This CDR3 reads CASSQGQGAEGYTF. In nucleotides, the CDR3 is TGTGCCAGCAGCCAGGGACAGGGGGCAGAAGGCTACACCTTC.

The J gene is TRBJ2-3, the V gene TRBV7-2, with D uncertain. V gave up 1 base and J gave up 4 bases, with 12 bases separating them. Germline V gene sequence: CDR1 SGHTA, CDR2 FQGNSA. The CDR3 is made up of 15 amino acids. CDR3 residues: CASSLVGRIADTQYF. For the CDR3, the DNA is TGTGCCAGCAGCTTAGTTGGGCGAATCGCAGATACGCAGTATTTT.

This clonotype was found once. The chain combines TRBV19 with TRBJ2-6; D may be TRBD2 (5 bases). CDR3 size: 17 residues. Trimming shortened V by 6 bases and J by 0 bases, and 15 bases separated the two germline ends. CDR1 is LNHDA, CDR2 SQIVND, per germline (reference sequence). The CDR3 loop reads CASRRAAESSGANVLTF. CDR3 nucleotide sequence: TGTGCCAGTAGGCGGGCTGCCGAAAGCTCTGGGGCCAACGTCCTGACTTTC.

This clonotype has only a few counts. This rearrangement joins TRBV7-2 to TRBJ2-4; D might be TRBD1 or TRBD2, each matching 5 bases. Germline V gives CDR1 SGHTA, CDR2 FQGNSA. The CDR3 totals 14 residues. Trimming took 5 bases from V and 4 from J, leaving 12 bases between them. In DNA form, the CDR3 reads TGTGCCAGCAGCCCCACTAGACAGAAAAACATTCAGTACTTC. This sequence encodes CASSPTRQKNIQYF.

The chain links TRBV29-1 to TRBJ2-7, with 8 bases fitting TRBD2. The CDR3 runs 14 residues. V lost 3 bases to trimming and J lost 3 bases; unmatched junction nucleotides: 7. Germline V lookup: CDR1 SQVTM, CDR2 ANQGSEA. The CDR3 sequence: CSVESGGGSYEQYF. CDR3 sequence (DNA): TGCAGCGTTGAGAGCGGGGGAGGGAGCTACGAGCAGTACTTC.

This chain links TRBV7-9 with TRBJ2-5, with 14 nucleotides matching TRBD2. This CDR3 comprises 17 residues. Trimming took 5 bases from V and 5 from J; bases not matched to a gene: 10. Germline CDR1 SEHNR, CDR2 FQNEAQ (reference sequence). In DNA form, the CDR3 reads TGTGCCAGCAGCCTGACCGGGACTAGCGGGAGTATCGAGACCCAGTACTTC. Amino acid sequence: CASSLTGTSGSIETQYF.

The gene calls are TRBV15 and TRBJ1-5; D gene unclear. The CDR3 has 15 amino acids. The ends were cut back, 0 bases at V and 8 bases at J, with 14 bases in the middle. Germline loops: CDR1 LNHNV, CDR2 YYDKDF (reference sequence). This CDR3 is CATSRDRAASEPQHF. The CDR3 region has the DNA TGTGCCACCAGCAGAGATCGGGCAGCCTCGGAGCCCCAGCATTTT.

This chain joins TRBV5-5 and TRBJ1-2; 7 nucleotides line up with TRBD1. Per the germline V gene, CDR1 is SGHKS and CDR2 is YYEKEE (reference sequence). The ends lost 4 bases at V and 4 bases at J; junction bases unmatched: 4. The CDR3 has 13 amino acids. CDR3 loop: CASSQGDSYGYTF. CDR3 in DNA: TGTGCCAGCAGCCAGGGGGACAGCTATGGCTACACCTTC.

This clonotype was counted between two and nine times. V is TRBV6-5 and J is TRBJ2-7; TRBD2 matches 9 bases. V was clipped by 6 bases and J by 2 bases; unmatched bases: 5. Germline lookup yields CDR1 MNHEY and CDR2 SVGAGI. The CDR3 is 14 residues long. CDR3 DNA sequence: TGTGCCAGCAGGGTAGCGGGAGCACCCTACGAGCAGTACTTC. Translating it yields CASRVAGAPYEQYF.

The rearrangement uses TRBV5-5 and TRBJ2-4, with TRBD1 identical over 11 bases. The CDR3 is 15 residues long. J lost 15 bases, V lost 3 bases, and 14 bases had no gene match. Germline V gives CDR1 SGHKS, CDR2 YYEKEE (reference sequence). The CDR3 DNA sequence: TGTGCCAGCAGCTCCGGACAGGGGGCTGGGGAGACCCGGTACTTC. Amino acid sequence: CASSSGQGAGETRYF.

The chain recombines TRBV7-9 with TRBJ2-1; 9 positions match TRBD2. CDR1 is SEHNR and CDR2 is FQNEAQ in the germline V gene (reference sequence). The junction had 6 bases not matched to a gene; V was cut back by 6 bases and J by 3 bases. This CDR3 contains 15 residues. In DNA, the CDR3 is TGTGCCAGCAGGGTGACTAGCGGAAACTACAATGAGCAGTTCTTC. Translated, it gives CASRVTSGNYNEQFF.